These 23 T cell receptor beta chains originate from one sample sequenced in a study of OX40 agonist ivuxolimab in advanced cancers. To prepare the library, the immunoSEQ multiplex PCR assay was applied. The table comes from immuneACCESS by way of TCRdb, which keeps in-frame sequences with V and J called. Part of the clones is missing from these tables; in studies checked, under half for an unresolved V gene and the rest for unknown reasons. This sample holds about 67,000 clones; approximately 80% were observed only once. 5.5% to 6% of the sample goes to the ten largest clones. Here the sequenced sample was CD4+ or CD8+ T cells sorted from blood, taken in a trial of the OX40 agonist ivuxolimab. The receptors originated from an adult with an advanced solid tumor such as melanoma, head and neck, liver or kidney cancer.

V and J are TRBV2 and TRBJ1-2; maybe TRBD1 (5 bases). V lost 0 bases and J 8 bases, leaving 19 bases between the germline ends. Germline CDR1 and CDR2: SNHLY and FYNNEI. The CDR3 has 16 amino acids. The DNA of the CDR3 is TGTGCCAGCAGTGAAGCGCTTCTTCTCGCAGGGCAGGGCTACACCTTC. Protein product: CASSEALLLAGQGYTF.

The V and J genes are TRBV28 and TRBJ1-1; D is unclear. The CDR3 contains 13 residues. V dropped 6 bases and J dropped 0 bases, with 8 bases sitting between them. The V gene's germline CDR1 is MDHEN and CDR2 SYDVKM. CDR3 coding DNA: TGTGCCAGCAGCTATCGGGTGAACACTGAAGCTTTCTTT. Its protein product is CASSYRVNTEAFF.

This clone was observed a handful of times. V is TRBV7-2 and J is TRBJ1-5; tentatively, D is TRBD1 (6 bases). CDR1 and CDR2 from the germline V gene are SGHTA and FQGNSA. The V gene lost 3 bases and the J gene lost 7 bases, with 16 bases spanning the gap. This CDR3 contains 15 residues. CDR3 loop: CASSFWGGDEQPQHF. In DNA, the CDR3 is TGTGCCAGCAGCTTTTGGGGGGGCGACGAACAGCCCCAGCATTTT.

The V gene is TRBV4-2, the J gene TRBJ1-1, with D maybe TRBD1 (5 bases). The CDR3 has 14 amino acids. The ends were cut back, 5 bases at V and 1 base at J, with 11 bases in the middle. CDR1 and CDR2 from the germline V gene are LGHNA and YNFKEQ. The CDR3 protein is CASSLGQGNTEAFF. The CDR3 region has the DNA TGTGCCAGCAGCTTAGGGCAGGGGAACACTGAAGCTTTCTTT.

The chain recombines TRBV11-1 with TRBJ1-1; TRBD1 matches 9 bases. Germline V lookup: CDR1 SGHAT, CDR2 FQDESV (reference sequence). V lost 3 bases, J lost 3 bases, and 5 bases stayed unmatched. The CDR3 length is 15 residues. CDR3 nucleotide sequence: TGTGCCAGCAGCTTCGCTACAGGGGGCGACACTGAAGCTTTCTTT. The encoded protein is CASSFATGGDTEAFF.

In nucleotides, the CDR3 is TGTGCCACCCGCGCGAGGGGCGGAAACACCATATATTTT. Its translation is CATRARGGNTIYF. J is TRBJ1-3 and V is TRBV7-9; D may be TRBD1 (5 bases). The V end lost 10 bases, the J end lost 4 bases, and 14 bases lay between the germline ends. Germline CDR1 reads SEHNR; CDR2 reads FQNEAQ (reference sequence). The CDR3 length is 13 residues.

DNA of the CDR3: TGTGCCACCCGATCAGGGGGGAATCAGCCCCAGCATTTT. It translates to CATRSGGNQPQHF. The J gene is TRBJ1-5, the V gene TRBV2; 7 bases agree with TRBD1. Germline CDR1 and CDR2: SNHLY and FYNNEI. The CDR3 is 13 residues long. The trim removed 10 bases at V and 4 bases at J, leaving 7 bases unmatched. The variable domain in full, with the rest retrieved from reference TRBV2 and TRBJ1-5, is EPEVTQTPSHQVTQMGQEVILRCVPISNHLYFYWYRQILGQKVEFLVSFYNNEISEKSEIFDDQFSVERPDGSNFTLKIRSTKLEDSAMYFCATRSGGNQPQHFGDGTRLSIL.

This rearrangement joins TRBV27 to TRBJ1-1; TRBD1 might be the D (5 bases). Germline V gene lookup returns CDR1 MNHEY and CDR2 SMNVEV (reference sequence). V was pared by 0 bases and J by 4 bases, with 9 bases between. The CDR3 spans 14 residues. Written as DNA, the CDR3 is TGTGCCAGCAGTTTATCGAGGGGAGCCACTGAAGCTTTCTTT. It yields the protein CASSLSRGATEAFF.

This chain uses TRBV5-4 with TRBJ2-5, with TRBD2 matching over 11 bases. The CDR3 runs to 14 residues. Per germline, CDR1 SGHNT and CDR2 YYREEE (reference sequence). V lost 10 bases, J lost 2 bases, and 7 bases stayed unmatched. CDR3 DNA sequence: TGTGCCTCGGAGGGACTAGCGGTTCAAGAGACCCAGTACTTC. This translates into CASEGLAVQETQYF. Full variable domain (outside the CDR3, taken from reference TRBV5-4 and TRBJ2-5): ETGVTQSPTHLIKTRGQQVTLRCSSQSGHNTVSWYQQALGQGPQFIFQYYREEENGRGNFPPRFSGLQFPNYSSELNVNALELDDSALYLCASEGLAVQETQYFGPGTRLLVL.

V gene TRBV28 combines with J gene TRBJ1-5; 7 bases map to TRBD1. The CDR3 sequence is 13 residues long. CDR1 and CDR2 from the germline V gene are MDHEN and SYDVKM. Germline trimming cut 9 bases from V and 1 base from J; bases unmatched to any gene: 3. CDR3 loop: CASRQGSNQPQHF. DNA of the CDR3: TGTGCCAGTAGACAGGGAAGCAATCAGCCCCAGCATTTT.

This clone occurred a few times. The V and J genes are TRBV19 and TRBJ2-7; 8 bases fit TRBD2. The CDR3 is made up of 17 amino acids. V shed 8 bases, J shed 1 base, and the junction held 16 bases outside the gene matches. Germline V CDR1 and CDR2: LNHDA, SQIVND (reference sequence). The CDR3 DNA reads TGTGCCAGTTGCCGAGAGGGGAGCGGGAGCGGTTCCTACGAGCAGTACTTC. As protein: CASCREGSGSGSYEQYF.

The rearrangement joins TRBV7-9 to TRBJ1-2; no definite D call. The germline V gene has CDR1 SEHNR and CDR2 FQNEAQ (reference sequence). V was trimmed by 2 bases and J by 5 bases, leaving 6 bases between them. The CDR3 contains 12 residues. CDR3 coding DNA: TGTGCCAGCAGCTTAACTGATTATGGCTACACCTTC. Translating it yields CASSLTDYGYTF.

This clone was picked up a small number of times. The chain is built from TRBV19 and TRBJ2-3; 15 nucleotides line up with TRBD2. V was clipped by 5 bases and J by 1 base; unmatched bases: 1. The length of the CDR3 is 16 residues. Germline V lookup: CDR1 LNHDA, CDR2 SQIVND (reference sequence). The CDR3 loop reads CASSRTSGRGTDTQYF. In DNA form, the CDR3 reads TGTGCCAGTAGTCGGACTAGCGGGAGGGGCACAGATACGCAGTATTTT.

The V gene is TRBV19, the J gene TRBJ2-3; D is possibly TRBD1 or TRBD2 (5 bases each). Trimming removed 7 bases at V and 12 bases at J, with 17 bases between. Germline assignment: CDR1 LNHDA and CDR2 SQIVND (reference sequence). This CDR3 has 12 residues. The DNA of the CDR3 is TGTGCCAGTAATGGGGGATCTCCTCATCAGTATTTT. It codes for CASNGGSPHQYF.

The chain joins TRBV7-2 to TRBJ1-1, with D uncertain. Trimming removed 5 bases from V and 0 bases from J, with 10 bases in between. This CDR3 is built from 14 residues. CDR1 and CDR2 from the germline V gene are SGHTA and FQGNSA. CDR3 nucleotide sequence: TGTGCCAGCAGCCCGACCGAAATGAACACTGAAGCTTTCTTT. It encodes CASSPTEMNTEAFF.

The CDR3 region is CASSYRPGQGYNEQFF. CDR3 coding DNA: TGCGCCAGCAGCTATCGACCGGGACAGGGCTACAATGAGCAGTTCTTC. V gene TRBV4-1 combines with J gene TRBJ2-1, with 9 bases fitting TRBD1. The CDR3 is 16 amino acids. Germline CDR1 and CDR2: MGHRA and YSYEKL. The J segment lost 3 bases and the V segment lost 5 bases, leaving 8 bases of the junction unmatched.

The rearrangement uses TRBV21-1 and TRBJ2-1; TRBD2 reflects the table's D call only, with no check against the DNA. TRBV21-1 is recorded as a pseudogene. This CDR3 has 19 residues. The CDR3 coding sequence is TGTGCCAGCAGCAAAGTAAGCCCTCCAAAGCGGGAGGTAGGGGGTGAGCAGTTCTTC. As protein: CASSKVSPPKREVGGEQFF.

V gene TRBV10-2 combines with J gene TRBJ2-1; tentatively, D is TRBD2 (6 bases). From germline, CDR1 is WSHSY and CDR2 SAAADI. Trimming took 5 bases from V and 3 from J, leaving 26 bases between them. This CDR3 has 19 residues. CDR3 DNA: TGCGCCAGCAGTTTCGTTGGGACTGTCCGGGGGTTGGGCTACAATGAGCAGTTCTTC. Encoded protein: CASSFVGTVRGLGYNEQFF.

J is TRBJ2-5 and V is TRBV7-2, with 10 bases aligning to TRBD1. The CDR3 is 16 residues long. Germline V gene lookup returns CDR1 SGHTA and CDR2 FQGNSA. With 1 base clipped from V and 1 base from J, the junction kept 3 bases outside the gene matches. For the CDR3, the DNA is TGTGCCAGCAGCTTAGGACAGGGGGCCGGCCAAGAGACCCAGTACTTC. Protein product: CASSLGQGAGQETQYF. The full variable domain, rest sourced from reference TRBV7-2 and TRBJ2-5, is GAGVSQSPSNKVTEKGKDVELRCDPISGHTALYWYRQSLGQGLEFLIYFQGNSAPDKSGLPSDRFSAERTGGSVSTLTIQRTQQEDSAVYLCASSLGQGAGQETQYFGPGTRLLVL.

This clone was picked up a small number of times. The V gene is TRBV5-5, the J gene TRBJ1-6, with 7 bases lining up with TRBD1. The CDR3 runs 14 residues. Looked up from germline, CDR1 is SGHKS and CDR2 is YYEKEE (reference sequence). The V segment lost 4 bases and the J segment 9 bases; nucleotides outside the gene matches: 7. CDR3 region: CASSGGDSLSPLHF. CDR3 DNA: TGTGCCAGCAGCGGGGGGGACAGCCTTTCACCCCTCCACTTT. The whole variable domain, remainder taken from reference TRBV5-5 and TRBJ1-6, is DAGVTQSPTHLIKTRGQQVTLRCSPISGHKSVSWYQQVLGQGPQFIFQYYEKEERGRGNFPDRFSARQFPNYSSELNVNALLLGDSALYLCASSGGDSLSPLHFGNGTRLTVT.

The CDR3 region is CASSFPGLAANEQFF. DNA for the CDR3: TGTGCCAGCAGTTTTCCGGGACTAGCGGCGAATGAGCAGTTCTTC. The chain uses TRBV27 and TRBJ2-1; 11 nucleotides line up with TRBD2. The V gene's germline CDR1 is MNHEY and CDR2 SMNVEV (reference sequence). The junction had 5 bases not matched to a gene; V was cut back by 3 bases and J by 7 bases. The CDR3 totals 15 residues.

The chain couples TRBV19 to TRBJ1-1, with D tentatively TRBD1 (5 bases). This CDR3 is built from 12 residues. V lost 5 bases to trimming and J lost 6 bases, with 10 bases between them. Per germline, CDR1 LNHDA and CDR2 SQIVND (reference sequence). The CDR3 is CASSSGDAEAFF. The CDR3 nucleotides are TGTGCCAGTAGTTCGGGGGACGCTGAAGCTTTCTTT.

The chain couples TRBV27 to TRBJ2-7; weak D call: TRBD1 (7 bases). Trimming left V 3 bases short and J 2 bases short, with 14 bases between. The CDR3 runs 15 residues. The germline gives CDR1 MNHEY, CDR2 SMNVEV (reference sequence). CDR3 loop: CASSFRQGGTYEQYF. The CDR3 DNA sequence: TGTGCCAGCAGTTTCCGACAGGGAGGAACCTACGAGCAGTACTTC.